This passage covers 15 T cell receptor beta chains from one sample sequenced in a study of T cells after posttransplantation cyclophosphamide. Control samples came 1 year after myeloablative marrow transplants with methotrexate plus calcineurin inhibitor. TCRdb keeps only in-frame clones here, not all; method: immunoSEQ multiplex PCR. This table has 9,500 to 15,000 clones, 75% to 85% appearing once. This specimen was PBMCs, taken 350 to 400 days after allogeneic stem cell transplant with calcineurin inhibitor and methotrexate. The source is a young adult male patient who received an allogeneic stem cell transplant from an unrelated donor, was CMV-positive, and had acute GVHD only. The T cells may partly be graft donor cells.

The rearrangement uses TRBV7-8 and TRBJ1-2, with D possibly being TRBD1 (6 bases). The V end was cut by 1 base, the J end by 4 bases, with 13 bases between. From germline, CDR1 is SGHVS and CDR2 FQNEAQ. The CDR3 extends over 15 amino acids. The CDR3: CASSLVSGHVYGYTF. For the CDR3, the DNA is TGTGCCAGCAGCTTAGTCTCGGGACACGTCTATGGCTACACCTTC.

V and J are TRBV2 and TRBJ1-2; no definite D call. Trimming took off 6 bases at V and 8 bases at J, with 10 bases between the two ends. This CDR3 contains 11 residues. Germline V gives CDR1 SNHLY, CDR2 FYNNEI. The CDR3 DNA is TGTGCCAGCAGCGCGGGGTTCGGCTACACCTTC. Translated: CASSAGFGYTF.

This chain uses TRBV5-1 with TRBJ1-1; D gene uncertain. CDR1 SGHRS and CDR2 YFSETQ come from the germline V gene. The CDR3 contains 15 residues. V lost 2 bases and J lost 4, with 15 bases in between. The CDR3 spells CASSFSGGISTEAFF. The CDR3 region has the DNA TGCGCCAGCAGCTTTTCGGGAGGGATAAGCACTGAAGCTTTCTTT.

The CDR3 sequence: CASSPQTGQGYTF. Written as DNA, the CDR3 is TGTGCCAGCAGCCCTCAGACAGGACAGGGCTACACCTTC. The chain joins TRBV7-3 to TRBJ1-2, with D perhaps matching TRBD1 (6 bases). CDR3 length equals 13 residues. Germline V gene sequence: CDR1 SGHTA, CDR2 FQGTGA. Trimming cost V 5 bases and J 8 bases, with 15 bases left between them.

V usage is TRBV4-2 and J usage is TRBJ2-3, with TRBD2 matching over 12 bases. Per germline, CDR1 LGHNA and CDR2 YNFKEQ. The CDR3 sequence is 16 residues long. The J segment lost 4 bases and the V segment lost 2 bases, leaving 4 bases of the junction unmatched. The CDR3 region is CASSQKTSGSPDTQYF. CDR3 in DNA: TGTGCCAGCAGCCAAAAGACTAGCGGGAGCCCAGATACGCAGTATTTT.

The V call is TRBV7-6, the J call TRBJ2-3, with 10 bases lining up with TRBD2. The CDR3 is 19 amino acids. Germline CDR1 SGHVS, CDR2 FNYEAQ. Trimming removed 5 bases from V and 1 base from J; junction bases left unmatched: 15. Here the CDR3 DNA reads TGTGCCAGCAGCGCCCGACCTGGAGCGGGGGGGCCGGGCACAGATACGCAGTATTTT. As protein: CASSARPGAGGPGTDTQYF.

The chain recombines TRBV23-1 with TRBJ2-7; 8 bases agree with TRBD1. TRBV23-1 belongs to the ORF category, with a function that is uncertain. V lost 3 bases, J lost 2 bases, and 12 bases stayed unmatched. CDR3 size: 17 residues. In DNA, the CDR3 is TGCGCCAGCAGTCATAAATGGTCGGGACAGGCACCCTACGAGCAGTACTTC. Its translation: CASSHKWSGQAPYEQYF.

This rearrangement joins TRBV4-1 to TRBJ1-6, with a tentative D call TRBD1 (6 bases). Germline assignment: CDR1 MGHRA and CDR2 YSYEKL. V was pared by 5 bases and J by 7 bases, with 15 bases between. CDR3 size: 15 residues. The CDR3 DNA sequence: TGCGCCAGCAGCTACGTGGGGGGGGCAAATTCACCCCTCCACTTT. This encodes CASSYVGGANSPLHF.

The rearrangement joins TRBV5-6 to TRBJ2-7; 11 bases are shared with TRBD2. There are 16 residues in the CDR3. V was pared by 1 base and J by 1 base, with 4 bases of the junction left unmatched. The germline V gene encodes CDR1 SGHDT and CDR2 YYEEEE. CDR3 in amino acids: CASSLNPSGRSYEQYF. CDR3 DNA: TGTGCCAGCAGCTTGAACCCTAGCGGGAGGTCCTACGAGCAGTACTTC. Combining the CDR3 with reference TRBV5-6 and TRBJ2-7 gives the whole variable domain DAGVTQSPTHLIKTRGQQVTLRCSPKSGHDTVSWYQQALGQGPQFIFQYYEEEERQRGNFPDRFSGHQFPNYSSELNVNALLLGDSALYLCASSLNPSGRSYEQYFGPGTRLTVT.

The chain joins TRBV5-1 to TRBJ2-3; D not resolved. The germline CDR1 and CDR2 sequences are SGHRS and YFSETQ. CDR3 length: 14 residues. V lost 3 bases, J lost 2 bases, and 10 bases lay in between. CDR3 coding DNA: TGCGCCAGCAGCTGGCAAACGCCCACAGATACGCAGTATTTT. Its translation: CASSWQTPTDTQYF.

The chain uses TRBV5-6 and TRBJ1-2; TRBD1 matches 7 bases. CDR3 length: 14 amino acids. Per germline, CDR1 SGHDT and CDR2 YYEEEE. The junction had 4 bases not matched to a gene; V was cut back by 4 bases and J by 1 base. DNA of the CDR3: TGTGCCAGCAGCCCGGACAGGAGTAACTATGGCTACACCTTC. Translated, it gives CASSPDRSNYGYTF.

The gene calls are TRBV5-1 and TRBJ2-7; 7 bases map to TRBD2. Germline-derived CDR1 and CDR2 are SGHRS and YFSETQ. Trimming removed 5 bases from V and 6 bases from J; junction bases left unmatched: 14. The CDR3 is 15 residues long. Here the CDR3 DNA reads TGCGCCAGCAGGGGAGCTGGCGGGAGTAGTGGCGAGCAGTACTTC. Protein sequence: CASRGAGGSSGEQYF.

The rearrangement links TRBV4-3 to TRBJ2-7; 9 bases fit TRBD2. Germline lookup yields CDR1 LGHNA and CDR2 YSLEER. The CDR3 spans 16 residues. V lost 0 bases to trimming and J lost 3 bases; unmatched junction nucleotides: 6. The CDR3 here is CASSQDRVAGVYEQYF. CDR3 nucleotides: TGCGCCAGCAGCCAAGATCGGGTAGCGGGGGTCTACGAGCAGTACTTC.

This clone appeared once. The missing conserved phenylalanine or tryptophan at the end of this CDR3 makes a read error likely. No DNA is shown, since the ends of the CDR3 on it are uncertain; the CDR3 is the one TCRdb lists. The chain links TRBV19 to TRBJ1-4; whether TRBD1, the table's D call, matches the DNA was not checked. Per the germline V gene, CDR1 is LNHDA and CDR2 is SQIVND (reference sequence). Ends included, the CDR3 has 10 residues. Here the CDR3 reads CASSYNGTGT.

J is TRBJ1-1 and V is TRBV4-3; D may be TRBD1 (6 bases). This CDR3 has 14 amino acids. V lost 4 bases, J lost 4 bases, and 13 bases lay in between. CDR1 is LGHNA and CDR2 is YSLEER in the germline V gene. As DNA, the CDR3 is TGCGCCAGCAGCCTGGGCAGGGGTGGCACTGAAGCTTTCTTT. Residues: CASSLGRGGTEAFF.